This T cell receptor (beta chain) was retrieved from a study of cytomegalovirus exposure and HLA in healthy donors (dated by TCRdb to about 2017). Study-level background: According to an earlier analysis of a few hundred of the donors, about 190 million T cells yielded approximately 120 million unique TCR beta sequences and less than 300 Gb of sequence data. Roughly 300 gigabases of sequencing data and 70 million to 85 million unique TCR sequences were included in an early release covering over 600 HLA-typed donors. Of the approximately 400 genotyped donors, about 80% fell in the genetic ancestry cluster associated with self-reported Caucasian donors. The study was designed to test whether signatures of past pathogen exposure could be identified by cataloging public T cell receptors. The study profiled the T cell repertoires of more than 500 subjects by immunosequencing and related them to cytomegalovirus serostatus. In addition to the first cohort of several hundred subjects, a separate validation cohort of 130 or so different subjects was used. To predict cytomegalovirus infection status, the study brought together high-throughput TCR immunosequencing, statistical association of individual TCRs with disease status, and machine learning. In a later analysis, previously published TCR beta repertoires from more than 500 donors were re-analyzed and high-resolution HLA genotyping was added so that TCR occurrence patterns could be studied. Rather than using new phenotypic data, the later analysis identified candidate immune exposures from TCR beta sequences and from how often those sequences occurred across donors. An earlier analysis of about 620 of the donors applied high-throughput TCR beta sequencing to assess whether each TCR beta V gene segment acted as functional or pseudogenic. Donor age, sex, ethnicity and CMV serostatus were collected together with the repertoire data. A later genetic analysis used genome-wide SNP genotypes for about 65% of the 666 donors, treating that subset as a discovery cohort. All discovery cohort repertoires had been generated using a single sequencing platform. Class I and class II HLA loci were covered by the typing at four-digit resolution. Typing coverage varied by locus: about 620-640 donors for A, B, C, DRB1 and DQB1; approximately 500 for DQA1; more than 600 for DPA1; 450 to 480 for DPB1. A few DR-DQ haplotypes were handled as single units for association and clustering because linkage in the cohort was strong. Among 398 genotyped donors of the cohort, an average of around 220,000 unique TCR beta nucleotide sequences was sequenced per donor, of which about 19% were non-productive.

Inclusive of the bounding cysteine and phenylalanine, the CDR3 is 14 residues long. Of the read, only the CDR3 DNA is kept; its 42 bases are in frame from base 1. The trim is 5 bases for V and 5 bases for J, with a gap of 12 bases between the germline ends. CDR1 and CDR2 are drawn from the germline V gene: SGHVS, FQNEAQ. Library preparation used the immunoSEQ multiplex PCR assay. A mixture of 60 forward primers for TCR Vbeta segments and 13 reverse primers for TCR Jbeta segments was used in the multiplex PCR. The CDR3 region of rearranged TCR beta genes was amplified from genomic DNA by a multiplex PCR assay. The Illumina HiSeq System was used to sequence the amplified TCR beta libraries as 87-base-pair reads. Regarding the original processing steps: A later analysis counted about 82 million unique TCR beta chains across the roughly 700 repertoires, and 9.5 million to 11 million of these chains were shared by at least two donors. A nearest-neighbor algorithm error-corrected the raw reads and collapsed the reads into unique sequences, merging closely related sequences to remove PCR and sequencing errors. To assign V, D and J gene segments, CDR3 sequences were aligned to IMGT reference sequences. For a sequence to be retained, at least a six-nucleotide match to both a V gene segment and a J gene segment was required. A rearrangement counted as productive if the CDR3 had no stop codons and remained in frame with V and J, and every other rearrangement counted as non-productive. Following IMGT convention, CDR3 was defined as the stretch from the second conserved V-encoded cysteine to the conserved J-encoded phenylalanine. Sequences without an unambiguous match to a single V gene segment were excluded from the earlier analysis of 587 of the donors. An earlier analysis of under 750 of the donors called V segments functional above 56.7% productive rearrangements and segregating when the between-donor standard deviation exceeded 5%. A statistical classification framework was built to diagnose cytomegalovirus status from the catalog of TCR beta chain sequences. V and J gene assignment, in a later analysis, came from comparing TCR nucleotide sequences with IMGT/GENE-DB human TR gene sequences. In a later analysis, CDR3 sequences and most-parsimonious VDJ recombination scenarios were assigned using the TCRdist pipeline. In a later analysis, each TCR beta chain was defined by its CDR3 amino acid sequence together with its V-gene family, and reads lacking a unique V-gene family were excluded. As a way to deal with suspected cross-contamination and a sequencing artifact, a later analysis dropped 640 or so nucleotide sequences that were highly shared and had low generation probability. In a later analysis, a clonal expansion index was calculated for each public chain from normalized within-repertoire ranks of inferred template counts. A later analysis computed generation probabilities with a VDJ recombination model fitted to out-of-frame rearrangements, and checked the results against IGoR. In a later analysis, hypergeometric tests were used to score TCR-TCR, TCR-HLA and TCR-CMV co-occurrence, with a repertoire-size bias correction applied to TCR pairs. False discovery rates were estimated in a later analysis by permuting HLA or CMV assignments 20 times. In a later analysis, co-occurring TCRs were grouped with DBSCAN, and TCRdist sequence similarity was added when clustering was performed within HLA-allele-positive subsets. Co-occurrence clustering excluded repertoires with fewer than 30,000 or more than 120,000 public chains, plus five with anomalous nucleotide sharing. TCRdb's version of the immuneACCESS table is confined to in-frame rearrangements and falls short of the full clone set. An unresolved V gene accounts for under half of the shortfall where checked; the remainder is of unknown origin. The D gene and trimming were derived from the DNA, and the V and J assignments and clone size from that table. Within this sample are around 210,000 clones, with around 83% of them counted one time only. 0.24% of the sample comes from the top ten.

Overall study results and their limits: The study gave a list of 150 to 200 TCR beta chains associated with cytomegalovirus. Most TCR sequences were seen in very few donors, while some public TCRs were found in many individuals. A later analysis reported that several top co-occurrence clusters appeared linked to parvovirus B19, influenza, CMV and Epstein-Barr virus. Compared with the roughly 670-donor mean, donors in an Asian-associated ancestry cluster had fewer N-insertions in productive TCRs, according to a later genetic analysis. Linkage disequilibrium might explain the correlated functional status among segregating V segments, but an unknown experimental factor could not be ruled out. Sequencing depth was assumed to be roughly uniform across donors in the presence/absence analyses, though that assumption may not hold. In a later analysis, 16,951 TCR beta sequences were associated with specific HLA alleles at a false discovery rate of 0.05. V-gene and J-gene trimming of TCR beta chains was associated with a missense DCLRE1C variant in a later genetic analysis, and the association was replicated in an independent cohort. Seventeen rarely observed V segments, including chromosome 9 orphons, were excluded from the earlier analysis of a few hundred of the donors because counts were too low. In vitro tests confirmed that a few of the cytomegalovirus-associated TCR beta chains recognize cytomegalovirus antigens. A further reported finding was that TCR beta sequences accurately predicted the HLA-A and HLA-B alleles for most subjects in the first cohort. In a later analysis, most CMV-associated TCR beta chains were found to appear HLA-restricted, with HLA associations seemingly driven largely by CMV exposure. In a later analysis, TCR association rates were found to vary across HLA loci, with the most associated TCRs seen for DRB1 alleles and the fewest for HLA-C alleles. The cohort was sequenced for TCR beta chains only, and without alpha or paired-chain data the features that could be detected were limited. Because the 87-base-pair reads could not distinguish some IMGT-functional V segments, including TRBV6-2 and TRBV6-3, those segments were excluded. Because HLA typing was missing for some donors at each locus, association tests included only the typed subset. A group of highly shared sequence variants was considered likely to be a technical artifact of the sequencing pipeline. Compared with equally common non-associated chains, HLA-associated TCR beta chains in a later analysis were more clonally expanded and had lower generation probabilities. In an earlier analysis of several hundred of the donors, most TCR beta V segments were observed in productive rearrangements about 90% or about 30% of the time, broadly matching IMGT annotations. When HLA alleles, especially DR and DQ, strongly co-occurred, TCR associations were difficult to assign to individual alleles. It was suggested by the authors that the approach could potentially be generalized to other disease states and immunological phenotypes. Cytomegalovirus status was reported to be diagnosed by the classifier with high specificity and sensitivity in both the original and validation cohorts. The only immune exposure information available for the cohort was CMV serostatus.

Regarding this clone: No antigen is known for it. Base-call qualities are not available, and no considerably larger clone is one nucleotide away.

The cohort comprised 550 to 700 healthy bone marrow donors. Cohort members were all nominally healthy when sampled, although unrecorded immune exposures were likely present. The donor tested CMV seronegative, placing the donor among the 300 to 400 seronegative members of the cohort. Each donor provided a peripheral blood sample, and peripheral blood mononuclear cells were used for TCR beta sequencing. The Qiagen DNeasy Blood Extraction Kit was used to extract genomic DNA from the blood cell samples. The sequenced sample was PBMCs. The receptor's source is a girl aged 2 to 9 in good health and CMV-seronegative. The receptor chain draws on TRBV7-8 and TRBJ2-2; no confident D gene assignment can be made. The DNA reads TGTGCCAGCAGCATACCTCAGGCGACCGGGGAGCTGTTTTTT. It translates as CASSIPQATGELFF.